This TCR beta chain was documented in a study of blood T cell repertoires in COVID-19. About the study: Specimens from acute and convalescent COVID-19 originated in the United States, Italy and Spain.

V was clipped by 4 bases and J by 5 bases, with 13 bases between them. Germline lookup yields CDR1 LGHDT and CDR2 YNNKEL (reference sequence). The CDR3 is 14 amino acids. TCRdb's copy holds only in-frame clones and misses some; the assay was immunoSEQ multiplex PCR. The sample consists of around 700,000 clones, 75% to 90% of them appearing once. This chain joins TRBV3-1 (or the pseudogene TRBV3-2) and TRBJ2-3, with D perhaps TRBD2 (5 bases). The receptor's source is a young woman with acute or convalescent COVID-19. The sequenced sample was peripheral blood. This CDR3 is CASSLRAEGDTQYF. As DNA, the CDR3 is TGTGCCAGCAGCCTCCGGGCCGAGGGAGATACGCAGTATTTT.